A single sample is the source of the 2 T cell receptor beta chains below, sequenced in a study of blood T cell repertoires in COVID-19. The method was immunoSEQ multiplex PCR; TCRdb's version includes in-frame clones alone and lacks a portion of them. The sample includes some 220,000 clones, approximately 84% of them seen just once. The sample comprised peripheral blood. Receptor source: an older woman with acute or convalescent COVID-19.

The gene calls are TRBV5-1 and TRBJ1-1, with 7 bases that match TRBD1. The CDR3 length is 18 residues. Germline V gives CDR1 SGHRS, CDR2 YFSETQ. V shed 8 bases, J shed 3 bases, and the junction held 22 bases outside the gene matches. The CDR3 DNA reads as TGCGCCAGAAAGACCGGACAGGATCAACGGTACGTGGACACTGAAGCTTTCTTT. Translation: CARKTGQDQRYVDTEAFF.

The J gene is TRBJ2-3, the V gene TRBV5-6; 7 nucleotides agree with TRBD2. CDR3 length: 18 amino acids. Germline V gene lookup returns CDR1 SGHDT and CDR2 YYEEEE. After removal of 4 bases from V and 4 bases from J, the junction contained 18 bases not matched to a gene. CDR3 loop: CASSPRGLVQIRADTQYF. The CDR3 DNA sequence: TGTGCCAGCAGCCCAAGAGGACTAGTTCAAATTAGGGCAGATACGCAGTATTTT.